The 13 T cell receptor beta chains presented below share a single source sample, sequenced in a study of regulatory T cells in long-lasting Graves disease. Time point defined: newly diagnosed GD, antithyroid drugs for less than 3 months. RNA extracted from PBMCs served as the sequencing template. iRepertoire HTBI primers and Arm-PCR of CDR3 regions built TCR beta libraries. TCRdb re-derived calls from the multiplex PCR reads in MiXCR, one entry per CDR3 protein. The repertoire consists of around 400,000 distinct CDR3 sequences, with about 14% occurring once and the leading ten covering 22%. Material: peripheral blood mononuclear cells (PBMCs), obtained at new diagnosis, from a patient treated with antithyroid drugs. The receptors were sampled from a female donor with Graves disease.

About this clonotype: A much larger clone differs from this one at a single base, so this may be a read error. The chain employs TRBV28 and TRBJ1-2; D gene uncertain. Trimming took off 8 bases at V and 0 bases at J, with 16 bases between the two ends. Germline V gene data show CDR1 as MDHEN and CDR2 as SYDVKM. The CDR3 runs to 15 residues. The CDR3 spells CASGQEVSPNYGYTF. CDR3 in DNA: TGTGCCAGCGGCCAAGAGGTCAGCCCTAACTATGGCTACACCTTC.

Many counts were recorded for this clonotype. The chain combines TRBV19 with TRBJ2-1; TRBD2 matches at 12 bases. Germline V gene data show CDR1 as LNHDA and CDR2 as SQIVND (reference sequence). V lost 4 bases and J lost 7; bases outside the gene matches: 11. The CDR3 has 17 amino acids. The CDR3 protein is CASSKVGLAGWGNEQFF. The DNA for the CDR3 is TGTGCCAGTAGTAAAGTTGGACTAGCGGGATGGGGGAATGAGCAGTTCTTC.

This clonotype was counted many times. This sequence joins TRBV6-2 or TRBV6-3 and TRBJ2-3; D uncertain. Germline CDR1 reads MNHEY; CDR2 reads SVGEGT. The CDR3 has 13 residues. The V and J ends lost 4 bases and 2 bases respectively, with 7 bases between them. CDR3 protein: CASSSLVTDTQYF. The CDR3 coding sequence is TGTGCCAGCAGTTCGTTGGTCACAGATACGCAGTATTTT.

Notes on this clonotype: A much larger clonotype is one base distant, so this may be a read error. The chain carries TRBV7-3 and TRBJ2-1, with D possibly being TRBD2 (6 bases). The CDR3 runs to 15 residues. V lost 3 bases to trimming and J lost 13 bases, with 22 bases between them. Germline assignment: CDR1 SGHTA and CDR2 FQGTGA. This CDR3 reads CASSFQLHRLETQFF. The CDR3, as DNA: TGTGCCAGCAGCTTCCAGTTACACCGACTAGAGACCCAGTTCTTC.

This clonotype was detected a few times. The chain carries TRBV6-5 and TRBJ2-5; no firm D call. The CDR3 has 14 residues. The germline CDR1 and CDR2 sequences are MNHEY and SVGAGI. Deletions cut 0 bases from V and 1 base from J, with 6 bases between. The CDR3 protein is CASSYSDVQETQYF. The CDR3 region has the DNA TGTGCCAGCAGTTACTCGGACGTCCAAGAGACCCAGTACTTC.

Comment on this clonotype: One end of the junction is discordant with germline, which a read error may explain. The rearrangement joins TRBV19 to TRBJ1-1; TRBD1 agrees at 7 bases. Germline lookup yields CDR1 LNHDA and CDR2 SQIVND (reference sequence). CDR3 length: 15 residues. As DNA, the CDR3 is TGTACCAGTAGTCGGGACAGCCCCTTGAACACTGAAGCTTTCTTT. This codes for CTSSRDSPLNTEAFF.

J is TRBJ2-7 and V is TRBV12-3 or TRBV12-4; D not resolved. The CDR3 is made up of 12 amino acids. V shed 6 bases and J shed 3 bases, with 9 bases lying between them. CDR3 residues: CASRRTNYEQYF. The CDR3, as DNA: TGTGCCAGCAGGAGGACCAACTACGAGCAGTACTTC.

About this clonotype itself: The missing conserved phenylalanine or tryptophan at the end of this CDR3 makes a read error likely. The CDR3 loop reads CASSQGTGAYGYTL. The CDR3 bases are TGTGCCAGCAGTCAGGGGACAGGGGCCTATGGCTACACCCTC. The V call is TRBV12-3 or TRBV12-4, the J call TRBJ1-2; 10 bases line up with TRBD1. V dropped 5 bases and J dropped 4; count of bases not matched to a gene: 4. The CDR3 has 14 amino acids.

Comment on this clonotype: Compared with germline, one end of the junction differs, possibly owing to a read error. The chain carries TRBV28 and TRBJ2-2, with 9 nucleotides matching TRBD1. Germline V CDR1 and CDR2: MDHEN, SYDVKM. The CDR3 spans 15 residues. CDR3: CASSRQGGNTGELFF. The CDR3 bases are TGTGCCAGCAGTCGACAGGGGGGGAACACTGGGGAGCTGTTTTTT. The whole variable domain, remainder taken from reference TRBV28 and TRBJ2-2, is DVKVTQSSRYLVKRTGEKVFLECVQDMDHENMFWYRQDPGLGLRLIYFSYDVKMKEKGDIPEGYSVSREKKERFSLILESASTNQTSMYLCASSRQGGNTGELFFGEGSRLTVL.

This clonotype was recorded a few times. In DNA form, the CDR3 reads TGTGCCTGGAGTGTATCACGGGAGCAGTTCTTC. Its translation: CAWSVSREQFF. The chain is built from TRBV30 and TRBJ2-1; D gene uncertain. This CDR3 is 11 amino acids long. From germline, CDR1 is GTSNPN and CDR2 SVGIG (reference sequence). V lost 0 bases, J lost 10 bases, and 7 bases lay in between. The full variable domain, with the rest looked up from reference TRBV30 and TRBJ2-1, is SQTIHQWPATLVQPVGSPLSLECTVEGTSNPNLYWYRQAAGRGLQLLFYSVGIGQISSEVPQNLSASRPQDRQFILSSKKLLLSDSGFYLCAWSVSREQFFGPGTRLTVL.

The genes are TRBV6-2 or TRBV6-3 and TRBJ2-7, with 7 nucleotides matching TRBD2. The length of the CDR3 is 14 residues. The germline V gene encodes CDR1 MNHEY and CDR2 SVGEGT. Losses at the gene ends were 5 bases for V and 4 bases for J; bases not matched to a gene: 8. The CDR3 is CASSEAGLFYEQYF. The CDR3 coding sequence is TGTGCCAGCAGTGAAGCGGGACTGTTTTACGAGCAGTACTTC.

This clonotype was seen at least ten times. The chain couples TRBV6-1 to TRBJ2-7; D call uncertain. From germline, CDR1 is MNHNS and CDR2 SASEGT. The CDR3 loop spans 16 amino acids. Trimming removed 6 bases from V and 2 bases from J, with 20 bases in between. This CDR3 is CASRMRRPVTAYEQYF. The CDR3 DNA reads TGTGCCAGCAGGATGAGAAGGCCAGTGACTGCCTACGAGCAGTACTTC.

This chain connects TRBV2 to TRBJ2-3; the match to TRBD2 covers 9 bases. The length of the CDR3 is 15 residues. V trimming: 6 bases; J trimming: 7 bases; junction bases outside the gene matches: 11. Germline-derived CDR1 and CDR2 are SNHLY and FYNNEI. CDR3 sequence: CASRGSGGCGHTQYF. The CDR3 nucleotides read TGTGCCAGCAGGGGTAGCGGGGGTTGCGGTCATACGCAGTATTTT.